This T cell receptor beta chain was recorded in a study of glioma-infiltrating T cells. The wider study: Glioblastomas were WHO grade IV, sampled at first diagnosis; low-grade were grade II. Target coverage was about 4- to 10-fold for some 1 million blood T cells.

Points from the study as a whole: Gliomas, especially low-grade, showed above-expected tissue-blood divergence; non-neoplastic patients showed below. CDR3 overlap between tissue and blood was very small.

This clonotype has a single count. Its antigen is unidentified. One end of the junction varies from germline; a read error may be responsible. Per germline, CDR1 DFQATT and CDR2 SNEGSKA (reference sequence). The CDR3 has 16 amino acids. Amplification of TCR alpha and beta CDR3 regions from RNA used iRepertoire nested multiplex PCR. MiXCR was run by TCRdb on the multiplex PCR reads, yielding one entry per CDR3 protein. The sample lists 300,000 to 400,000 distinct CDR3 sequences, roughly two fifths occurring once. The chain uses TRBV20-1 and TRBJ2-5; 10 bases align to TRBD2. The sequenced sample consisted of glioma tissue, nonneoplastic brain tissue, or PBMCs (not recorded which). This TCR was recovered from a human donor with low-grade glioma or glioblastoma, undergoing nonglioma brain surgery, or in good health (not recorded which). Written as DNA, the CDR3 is TGCAGTGCTATCAGGACTAGCGGAGGAGAAGGAGAGACTCAGTACTTC. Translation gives CSAIRTSGGEGETQYF.